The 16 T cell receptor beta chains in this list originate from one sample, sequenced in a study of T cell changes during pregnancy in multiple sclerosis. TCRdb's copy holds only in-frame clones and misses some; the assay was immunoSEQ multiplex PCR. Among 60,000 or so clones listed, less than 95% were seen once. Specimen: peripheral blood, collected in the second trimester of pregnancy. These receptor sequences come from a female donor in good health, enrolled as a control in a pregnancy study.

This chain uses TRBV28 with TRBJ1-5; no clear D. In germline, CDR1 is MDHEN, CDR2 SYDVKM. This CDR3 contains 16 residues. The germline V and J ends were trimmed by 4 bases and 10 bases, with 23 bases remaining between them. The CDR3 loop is CASSSPRRGIIRPQHF. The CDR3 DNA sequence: TGTGCCAGCAGTTCCCCTAGACGAGGAATTATCCGCCCCCAGCATTTT.

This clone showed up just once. CDR3 DNA sequence: TGTGCCAGCAGTTTCGTAGGGGAAGAAAAACTGTTTTTT. Amino acids: CASSFVGEEKLFF. The rearrangement links TRBV6-5 to TRBJ1-4; maybe TRBD1 (5 bases). The CDR3 consists of 13 residues. The germline V and J ends were trimmed by 4 bases and 8 bases, with 11 bases remaining between them. Germline CDR1 is MNHEY and CDR2 is SVGAGI.

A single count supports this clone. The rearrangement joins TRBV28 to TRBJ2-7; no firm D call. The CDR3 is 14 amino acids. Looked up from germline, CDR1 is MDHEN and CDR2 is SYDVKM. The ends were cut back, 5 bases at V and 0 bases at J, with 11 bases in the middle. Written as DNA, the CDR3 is TGTGCCAGCAGTCCAGGCTCAGCCTCCTACGAGCAGTACTTC. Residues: CASSPGSASYEQYF.

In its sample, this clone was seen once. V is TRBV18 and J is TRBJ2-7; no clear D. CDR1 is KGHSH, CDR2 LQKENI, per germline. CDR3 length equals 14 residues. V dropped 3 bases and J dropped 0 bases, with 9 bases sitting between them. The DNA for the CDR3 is TGTGCCAGCTCACCGAGTCCTAGCTCCTACGAGCAGTACTTC. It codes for CASSPSPSSYEQYF.

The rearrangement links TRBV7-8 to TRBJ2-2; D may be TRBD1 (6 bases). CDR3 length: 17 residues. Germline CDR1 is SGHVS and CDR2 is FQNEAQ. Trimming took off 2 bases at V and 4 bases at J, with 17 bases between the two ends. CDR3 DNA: TGTGCCAGCAGCTTACTCCAGGCAGGGGTACTCACCGGGGAGCTGTTTTTT. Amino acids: CASSLLQAGVLTGELFF.

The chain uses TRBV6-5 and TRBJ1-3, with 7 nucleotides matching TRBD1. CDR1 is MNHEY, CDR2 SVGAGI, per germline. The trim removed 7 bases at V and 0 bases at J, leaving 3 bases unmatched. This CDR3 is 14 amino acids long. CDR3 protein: CASKQGISGNTIYF. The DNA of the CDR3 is TGTGCCAGCAAACAGGGGATCTCTGGAAACACCATATATTTT.

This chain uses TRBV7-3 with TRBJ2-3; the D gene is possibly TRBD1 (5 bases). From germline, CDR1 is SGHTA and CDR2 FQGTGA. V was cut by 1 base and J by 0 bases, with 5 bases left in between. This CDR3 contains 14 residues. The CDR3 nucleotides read TGTGCCAGCAGCTTAAGGGGCAGCACAGATACGCAGTATTTT. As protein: CASSLRGSTDTQYF.

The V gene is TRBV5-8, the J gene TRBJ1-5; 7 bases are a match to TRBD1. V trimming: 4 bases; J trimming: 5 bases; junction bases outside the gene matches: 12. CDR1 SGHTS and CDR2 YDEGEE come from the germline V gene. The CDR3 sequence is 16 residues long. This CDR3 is CASSRKAGGNYQPQHF. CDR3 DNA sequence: TGTGCCAGCAGCAGAAAGGCAGGGGGTAACTATCAGCCCCAGCATTTT.

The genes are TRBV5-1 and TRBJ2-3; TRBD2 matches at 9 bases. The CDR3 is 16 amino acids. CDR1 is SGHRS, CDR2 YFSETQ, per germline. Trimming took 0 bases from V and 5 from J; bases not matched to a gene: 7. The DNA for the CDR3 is TGCGCCAGCAGCTTGGATAGCGGGAGCCGGATAGATACGCAGTATTTT. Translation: CASSLDSGSRIDTQYF.

The chain's CDR3 is CASSRDKSNQPQHF. The DNA for the CDR3 is TGTGCCAGCAGTCGCGACAAGAGCAATCAGCCCCAGCATTTT. The chain recombines TRBV28 with TRBJ1-5; D not certain. There are 14 residues in the CDR3. V was cut by 5 bases and J by 1 base, with 9 bases left in between. Germline V gene data show CDR1 as MDHEN and CDR2 as SYDVKM.

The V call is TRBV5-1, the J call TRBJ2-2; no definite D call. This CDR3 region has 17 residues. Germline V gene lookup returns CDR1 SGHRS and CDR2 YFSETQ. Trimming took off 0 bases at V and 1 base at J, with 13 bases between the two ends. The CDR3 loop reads CASSLVGTVLNTGELFF. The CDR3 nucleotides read TGCGCCAGCAGCTTGGTTGGTACGGTTCTGAACACCGGGGAGCTGTTTTTT.

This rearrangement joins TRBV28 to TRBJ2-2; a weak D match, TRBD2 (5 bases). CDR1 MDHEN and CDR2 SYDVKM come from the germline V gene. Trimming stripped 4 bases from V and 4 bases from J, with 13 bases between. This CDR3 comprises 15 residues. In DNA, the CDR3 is TGTGCCAGCAGTTCCCGGGGTGGCGTCACCGGGGAGCTGTTTTTT. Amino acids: CASSSRGGVTGELFF. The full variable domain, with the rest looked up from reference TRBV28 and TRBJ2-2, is DVKVTQSSRYLVKRTGEKVFLECVQDMDHENMFWYRQDPGLGLRLIYFSYDVKMKEKGDIPEGYSVSREKKERFSLILESASTNQTSMYLCASSSRGGVTGELFFGEGSRLTVL.

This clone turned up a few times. This chain's CDR3 is CASSYSRDTEAFF. The CDR3 DNA is TGTGCCAGCAGTTACTCCCGGGACACTGAAGCTTTCTTT. The chain joins TRBV6-5 to TRBJ1-1; no clear D gene. Germline V gives CDR1 MNHEY, CDR2 SVGAGI. This CDR3 contains 13 residues. Trimming shortened V by 0 bases and J by 3 bases, and 5 bases separated the two germline ends.

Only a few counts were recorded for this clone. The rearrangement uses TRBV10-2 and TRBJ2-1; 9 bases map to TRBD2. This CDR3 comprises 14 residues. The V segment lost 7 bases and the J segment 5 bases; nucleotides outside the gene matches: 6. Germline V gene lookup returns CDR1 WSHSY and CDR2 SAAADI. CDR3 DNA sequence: TGCGCCAGCAATTCACTAGCGGGCCACAATGAGCAGTTCTTC. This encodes CASNSLAGHNEQFF.

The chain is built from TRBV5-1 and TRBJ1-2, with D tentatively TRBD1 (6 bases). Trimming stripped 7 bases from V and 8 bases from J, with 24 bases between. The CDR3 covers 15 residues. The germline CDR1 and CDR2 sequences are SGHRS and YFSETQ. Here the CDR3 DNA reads TGCGCCAGCCACGAGGACAGCAGACAGTGGAACGGCTACACCTTC. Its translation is CASHEDSRQWNGYTF.

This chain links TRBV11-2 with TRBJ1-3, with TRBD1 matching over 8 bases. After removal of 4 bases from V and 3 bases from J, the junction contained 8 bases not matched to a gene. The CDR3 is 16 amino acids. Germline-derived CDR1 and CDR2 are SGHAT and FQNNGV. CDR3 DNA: TGTGCCAGCAGCTCCTATCAGGGGGCAAGTGGAAACACCATATATTTT. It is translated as CASSSYQGASGNTIYF.